This entry features one T cell receptor (beta chain) sequence. This clone appeared a single time. Its antigen remains unidentified. The record has no base qualities; no much larger clone is one base away. The sample is drawn from a study of T cells after posttransplantation cyclophosphamide (dated by TCRdb to 2016 to 2017). About the study as a whole: Using TRB sequencing, the study followed how the T cell repertoire rebuilt after myeloablative bone marrow transplantation with posttransplantation cyclophosphamide given as GVHD prophylaxis. Antigen receptor sequencing covered samples from some 36 PTCy-treated patients and 16 of their related bone marrow donors. Blood from every one of the approximately 30 PTCy patients who had 1-year posttransplant specimens underwent TRB sequencing. TRB sequencing was also done on up to about 3 additional blood samples from 2 to 5.2 years after transplant in 3 patients, and on pretransplant blood from several patients. Because TRA and TRB clonality correlated tightly in 9 samples, later TCR analyses were limited to TRB. Public TRB sequences were queried against a database of over 3,000 sequences associated with responses to pathogens, tumor antigens, self-antigens and alloantigens. Points the paper makes about the study in general: The TRB repertoires of T cells infiltrating skin or GI tract showed only limited overlap with the TRB repertoires of T cells in blood. Across roughly 40 patients, recipient CMV seropositivity and CMV reactivation were highly associated with TRB clonality; PTCy diversity was similar to CNI/methotrexate controls. At 1-2 months, donor-recipient similarity was low but rose over the first year, and the later blood repertoires were often dominated by donor CD8+ memory clones.

Trimming takes 1 base from V and 3 bases from J, and the germline ends sit 10 bases apart. The CDR3 has 14 amino acids, counting the end cysteine and phenylalanine. The DNA shown is the 42-base CDR3, in frame from base 1. In the germline V gene (reference sequence), CDR1 corresponds to LNHDA and CDR2 to SQIVND. Genomic DNA was used for TRB sequencing, which was performed with the immunoSEQ assay at survey resolution or with the hsTCRB kit. On the authors' methods: The immunoSEQ software handled the initial read processing, while the LymphoSeq R package was used for the repertoire analyses. Clonality was calculated as 1 minus normalized Shannon entropy, and the Gini coefficient was also calculated for each TRB dataset. To infer phenotypes in unsorted samples, TRB sequences from sorted subsets of the recipient or donor were mapped onto the unsorted samples of the same recipient. TCRdb took this table from immuneACCESS and kept in-frame rearrangements with V and J called. Such tables lack part of the clones; where checked against another copy, unresolved V genes explain under half of the gap, and the rest is unexplained. The DNA gave D and trimming, while V, J and clone size come from that table. This sample holds 8,000 to 9,500 clones; 90% were observed only once. Together, the top ten hold roughly 1.2% of the sample.

The treatment or condition label of this sample denotes: high-dose cyclophosphamide on days +3 and +4 as single-agent GVHD prophylaxis. Patients in the PTCy group got busulfan and fludarabine conditioning, a marrow graft from a related or unrelated donor, and cyclophosphamide on days +3 and +4. PTCy-treated patients were drawn from a prospective multi-institutional clinical trial. Peripheral blood and bone marrow mononuclear cells were isolated by Ficoll-Hypaque density centrifugation and were cryopreserved. CD4+ and CD8+ T cells, including naive and memory subsets, were sorted by FACS using a FACSAria II.

The TCR comes from a female patient aged 50-59 years who received an allogeneic stem cell transplant from a related donor, was CMV-positive, and had no GVHD. After a transplant, certain T cells may trace back to the graft donor. The receptor chain draws on TRBV19 and TRBJ2-7; the D gene is perhaps TRBD2, on 6 matching bases. Sample: CD4+ T cells sorted from blood, taken roughly 1,400 days after allogeneic stem cell transplant with posttransplant cyclophosphamide. The CDR3 in this case is CASSIGGDGYEQYF. The nucleotide sequence reads TGTGCCAGTAGTATAGGGGGGGACGGCTACGAGCAGTACTTC. The entire variable domain, with the stretches around the CDR3 drawn from the reference TRBV19 and TRBJ2-7 proteins, is DGGITQSPKYLFRKEGQNVTLSCEQNLNHDAMYWYRQDPGQGLRLIYYSQIVNDFQKGDIAEGYSVSREKKESFPLTVTSAQKNPTAFYLCASSIGGDGYEQYFGPGTRLTVT.